The 18 T cell receptor beta chains given below trace back to one sample, sequenced in a study of T cells in Graves' hyperthyroidism and ophthalmopathy. RNA transcripts were the template for amplifying TCR beta CDR3 regions. HTBI primers were used for first-round RT-PCR of the TCR CDR3. MiXCR, applied by TCRdb to the multiplex PCR reads, yields one record per CDR3 protein. Among about 560,000 distinct CDR3 sequences listed, 16% were seen once. Sequenced material: blood. These receptors originate from a woman under 30 with Graves' hyperthyroidism.

The chain uses TRBV7-8 and TRBJ2-1, with 7 positions matching TRBD2. Per the germline V gene, CDR1 is SGHVS and CDR2 is FQNEAQ. The V segment lost 3 bases and the J segment 0 bases; nucleotides outside the gene matches: 5. The CDR3 consists of 16 residues. The CDR3 loop is CASSFPAGSSYNEQFF. As DNA, the CDR3 is TGTGCCAGCAGCTTCCCAGCGGGAAGCTCCTACAATGAGCAGTTCTTC.

Here the CDR3 reads CASSLWSPSYNEQFF. The CDR3 DNA is TGTGCCAGCAGCTTGTGGAGCCCCTCCTACAATGAGCAGTTCTTC. The rearrangement uses TRBV7-9 and TRBJ2-1, with D uncertain. The CDR3 sequence is 15 residues long. V lost 3 bases and J 0 bases, leaving 9 bases between the germline ends. Germline V gives CDR1 SEHNR, CDR2 FQNEAQ (reference sequence).

The V gene is TRBV27, the J gene TRBJ2-3; D is undetermined. The CDR3 runs 16 residues. The germline V gene encodes CDR1 MNHEY and CDR2 SMNVEV (reference sequence). V dropped 0 bases and J dropped 4 bases, with 14 bases sitting between them. The CDR3 DNA reads as TGTGCCAGCAGTTTATCACGCCCCGTTGGAGCAGATACGCAGTATTTT. As protein: CASSLSRPVGADTQYF.

The chain employs TRBV27 and TRBJ1-1, with TRBD1 identical over 7 bases. CDR3 length equals 14 residues. With V trimmed by 4 bases and J by 7 bases, 9 bases remained unmatched. Germline V gene lookup returns CDR1 MNHEY and CDR2 SMNVEV (reference sequence). CDR3 sequence: CASSSRTGVNEAFF. In nucleotides, the CDR3 is TGTGCCAGCAGTTCCCGGACAGGAGTCAATGAAGCTTTCTTT.

CDR3 sequence reads: CASSQPSDPYNEQFF. The CDR3 bases are TGTGCCAGCAGCCAACCTAGCGACCCCTACAATGAGCAGTTCTTC. The V call is TRBV4-2, the J call TRBJ2-1, with D possibly matching TRBD2 (6 bases). Per the germline V gene, CDR1 is LGHNA and CDR2 is YNFKEQ. The length of the CDR3 is 15 residues. V was clipped by 2 bases and J by 2 bases, with 10 bases between them.

Here the CDR3 reads CSVSAGSPYNEQFF. The CDR3 DNA reads as TGCAGTGTCTCGGCGGGAAGCCCCTACAATGAGCAGTTCTTC. The chain employs TRBV20-1 and TRBJ2-1; D perhaps matches TRBD2 (6 bases). CDR1 and CDR2 from the germline V gene are DFQATT and SNEGSKA (reference sequence). The CDR3 length is 14 residues. V gave up 7 bases and J gave up 2 bases, with 15 bases separating them.

The chain has TRBV6-1 and TRBJ2-7; 8 bases agree with TRBD1. Germline V CDR1 and CDR2: MNHNS, SASEGT. The trim removed 5 bases at V and 4 bases at J, leaving 7 bases unmatched. This CDR3 comprises 14 residues. The chain's CDR3 is CASSSYTGGYEQYF. As DNA, the CDR3 is TGTGCCAGCAGTTCCTATACAGGGGGGTACGAGCAGTACTTC.

There are many counts of this clonotype. V usage is TRBV5-5 and J usage is TRBJ2-1; 7 positions agree with TRBD2. With 4 bases clipped from V and 1 base from J, the junction kept 8 bases outside the gene matches. The germline V gene has CDR1 SGHKS and CDR2 YYEKEE (reference sequence). CDR3 length: 16 residues. In nucleotides, the CDR3 is TGTGCCAGCAGCCAGCGGGACCTGGGATCCTACAATGAGCAGTTCTTC. The encoded protein is CASSQRDLGSYNEQFF.

J is TRBJ2-3 and V is TRBV15, with D tentatively TRBD1 (6 bases). V shed 3 bases and J shed 1 base, with 14 bases lying between them. Germline assignment: CDR1 LNHNV and CDR2 YYDKDF (reference sequence). The CDR3 totals 16 residues. The chain's CDR3 is CATSSTRGRGTDTQYF. In DNA, the CDR3 is TGTGCCACCAGCAGCACCAGGGGCCGGGGCACAGATACGCAGTATTTT.

V and J are TRBV25-1 and TRBJ2-6, with D perhaps TRBD2 (5 bases). The germline V and J ends were trimmed by 6 bases and 0 bases, with 12 bases remaining between them. CDR1 is MGHDK, CDR2 SYGVNS, per germline. This CDR3 has 16 amino acids. The CDR3 protein is CASSRSRDSGANVLTF. The DNA for the CDR3 is TGTGCCAGCAGCCGAAGCCGGGACTCTGGGGCCAACGTCCTGACTTTC.

This clonotype appeared a few times. The chain joins TRBV5-6 to TRBJ2-5; perhaps TRBD2 as D (6 bases). Between the trimmed V and J ends, which lost 1 base and 4 bases, there was a span of 11 bases. There are 14 residues in the CDR3. The germline V gene has CDR1 SGHDT and CDR2 YYEEEE. Here the CDR3 DNA reads TGTGCCAGCAGCTTGATACCGGGAGCAGAGACCCAGTACTTC. Translated: CASSLIPGAETQYF.

This sequence joins TRBV7-9 and TRBJ2-7; 10 bases align to TRBD2. V lost 1 base to trimming and J lost 1 base; unmatched junction nucleotides: 13. Germline V gives CDR1 SEHNR, CDR2 FQNEAQ (reference sequence). This CDR3 is built from 19 residues. The CDR3 nucleotides are TGTGCCAGCAGCTTAGGGGGGTGGGCCCAACTAGCGGGGTCCTACGAGCAGTACTTC. Amino acids: CASSLGGWAQLAGSYEQYF.

There are many counts of this clonotype. J is TRBJ2-7 and V is TRBV11-2; 7 nucleotides align to TRBD2. CDR1 and CDR2 (germline): SGHAT, FQNNGV. This CDR3 is built from 13 residues. The J segment lost 10 bases and the V segment lost 1 base, leaving 7 bases of the junction unmatched. The CDR3, as DNA: TGTGCCAGCAGCTTAGGAGCGGGAAGGGGACAGTACTTC. Amino acid sequence: CASSLGAGRGQYF. Drawing the rest from reference TRBV11-2 and TRBJ2-7, the complete variable domain is EAGVAQSPRYKIIEKRQSVAFWCNPISGHATLYWYQQILGQGPKLLIQFQNNGVVDDSQLPKDRFSAERLKGVDSTLKIQPAKLEDSAVYLCASSLGAGRGQYFGPGTRLTVT.

This clonotype has at least ten counts. The V gene is TRBV5-8, the J gene TRBJ1-2; no clear D gene. Per germline, CDR1 SGHTS and CDR2 YDEGEE. This CDR3 has 16 amino acids. Trimming took 0 bases from V and 7 from J, leaving 19 bases between them. In nucleotides, the CDR3 is TGTGCCAGCAGCTTGGCCACGGCGGCCCGAAGCGGTGGCTACACCTTC. The encoded protein is CASSLATAARSGGYTF.

This clonotype was detected many times. The chain uses TRBV12-3 or TRBV12-4 and TRBJ1-5; D uncertain. The germline V and J ends were trimmed by 3 bases and 4 bases, with 7 bases remaining between them. The CDR3 covers 13 residues. The CDR3 loop is CASSFAGNQPQHF. The CDR3 DNA follows: TGTGCCAGCAGTTTCGCGGGGAATCAGCCCCAGCATTTT.

This clonotype was seen ten or more times. The chain links TRBV2 to TRBJ2-1, with 12 positions matching TRBD2. V shed 0 bases, J shed 9 bases, and the junction held 6 bases outside the gene matches. Germline V gene lookup returns CDR1 SNHLY and CDR2 FYNNEI. The CDR3 runs to 16 residues. CDR3 residues: CASSEALAGGPSEQFF. The CDR3 DNA follows: TGTGCCAGCAGTGAAGCGCTAGCGGGAGGGCCGAGTGAGCAGTTCTTC.

A few counts support this clonotype. This chain uses TRBV20-1 with TRBJ2-7; unclear D gene. The CDR3 consists of 13 residues. Looked up from germline, CDR1 is DFQATT and CDR2 is SNEGSKA (reference sequence). Trimming took off 2 bases at V and 6 bases at J, with 14 bases between the two ends. CDR3 sequence reads: CSARIKPLFEQYF. The CDR3 DNA is TGCAGTGCTAGAATCAAGCCGCTCTTCGAGCAGTACTTC.

Many counts were recorded for this clonotype. The chain combines TRBV27 with TRBJ1-2; no clear D gene. In germline, CDR1 is MNHEY, CDR2 SMNVEV (reference sequence). V lost 5 bases and J lost 4, with 11 bases in between. CDR3 length: 13 amino acids. The CDR3 reads CASSPRRSYGYTF. The CDR3 coding sequence is TGTGCCAGCAGTCCGAGACGGAGCTATGGCTACACCTTC.